The following is a T cell receptor beta chain sequence with its context. The antigen is undetermined. Generated by immunoSEQ multiplex PCR, the TCRdb table keeps only in-frame clones and is missing some. The repertoire has under 200,000 clones, roughly 94% of them found once; the top ten carry approximately 0.58%. The CDR3 covers 13 residues. The germline gives CDR1 SGHRS, CDR2 YFSETQ. V was cut by 3 bases and J by 1 base, with 4 bases left in between. The data originate from a study of T cell responses to AZD1222 COVID-19 vaccine. Looking at the study overall: Second doses were pooled across both intervals (about 4 or about 12 weeks).

Overall study findings and caveats: Repertoires were obtained solely post-peak T cell response. In a largely white British group with more females than males, clonal diversity was possibly underestimated. Of spike-specific TCRs, nearly half reportedly target regions left unmutated in variants.

Material: peripheral blood, obtained on day 0 of AZD1222 vaccination. This chain connects TRBV5-1 to TRBJ2-2; D call uncertain. The receptor was derived from an adult in good health. The CDR3 bases are TGCGCCAGCAGCTCGGGGAACACCGGGGAGCTGTTTTTT. Protein: CASSSGNTGELFF. The full variable domain, with the rest looked up from reference TRBV5-1 and TRBJ2-2, is KAGVTQTPRYLIKTRGQQVTLSCSPISGHRSVSWYQQTPGQGLQFLFEYFSETQRNKGNFPGRFSGRQFSNSRSEMNVSTLELGDSALYLCASSSGNTGELFFGEGSRLTVL.